This TCR beta chain was sequenced in a study of cytomegalovirus exposure and HLA in healthy donors. This CDR3 contains 13 residues. V shed 0 bases and J shed 10 bases, with 10 bases lying between them. Per germline, CDR1 MNHNY and CDR2 SVGAGI (reference sequence). TCRdb's table, derived via immunoSEQ multiplex PCR, lists solely in-frame clones and lacks some. The sample includes fewer than 250,000 clones, roughly 84% seen only once; the top ten take more than 1.5%. This sequence was found in a woman aged 18-29 years in good health and CMV-seropositive. The V call is TRBV6-6, the J call TRBJ2-1; D possibly corresponds to TRBD2 (6 bases). The sequenced material came from PBMCs. The CDR3 is CASSYSVGGEQFF. CDR3 nucleotide sequence: TGTGCCAGCAGTTACTCGGTTGGAGGGGAGCAGTTCTTC.